Listed below are T cell receptor beta chains from one sample, sequenced in a study of blood T cells in healthy people across ages. MiXCR was run by TCRdb on the 5' RACE reads, yielding one entry per CDR3 protein. The sample lists 650,000 to 950,000 distinct CDR3 sequences; around 43% were seen once. Sequenced input: blood. The receptors were sampled from a man aged 55 to 69 in good health. Each CDR3 is given with its conserved first and last residue. The D gene is left open where the match is weak. For some rows the clone size is stated as once, few or many, or as a class when expanded; others skip it.

j_call cdr3_length v_call d_call clone_size cdr3_aa cdr3_nt
TRBJ2-1 14 TRBV7-8 - - CASSAGLTYNEQFF TGTGCCAGCAGCGCCGGACTGACATACAATGAGCAGTTCTTC
TRBJ2-7 18 TRBV7-2 TRBD1 - CASSPSKWGRGLPYEQYF TGTGCCAGCAGCCCGTCCAAGTGGGGCAGGGGGCTCCCCTACGAGCAGTACTTC
TRBJ2-3 12 TRBV29-1 - few CSGSGLGDTQYF TGCAGCGGATCAGGGTTGGGAGATACGCAGTATTTT
TRBJ2-1 14 TRBV6-2/TRBV6-3 - - CASSYTSVFNEQFF TGTGCCAGCAGTTACACCTCAGTTTTCAATGAGCAGTTCTTC
TRBJ2-1 14 TRBV29-1 - few CSVFDSSSYNEQFF TGCAGCGTTTTCGACTCAAGCTCCTACAATGAGCAGTTCTTC
TRBJ2-7 12 TRBV5-1 TRBD1 - CASRGTGPVRYF TGCGCCAGCAGGGGGACAGGCCCGGTCCGGTACTTC
TRBJ1-2 14 TRBV25-1 - - CASSEPGRIYGYTF TGTGCCAGCAGTGAACCGGGACGGATCTATGGCTACACCTTC
TRBJ2-2 12 TRBV10-3 TRBD1 few CAIGTVTGELFF TGTGCCATCGGGACAGTAACCGGGGAGCTGTTTTTT
TRBJ2-2 15 TRBV15 TRBD1 few CATSRGGQGTGELFF TGTGCCACCAGCAGAGGAGGACAGGGGACCGGGGAGCTGTTTTTT
TRBJ2-3 15 TRBV19 - - CASSTPALGTDTQYF TGTGCCAGTAGTACGCCAGCTTTAGGCACAGATACGCAGTATTTT
TRBJ2-7 18 TRBV28 - - CASSLTNAVPASSYEQYF TGTGCCAGCAGTTTAACGAACGCTGTTCCTGCGAGCTCCTACGAGCAGTACTTC
TRBJ2-2 14 TRBV6-1 - - CASSGPRVTGELFF TGTGCCAGCAGTGGCCCCCGGGTGACCGGGGAGCTGTTTTTT
TRBJ1-1 15 TRBV11-2 - - CASSGRAGLVTEAFF TGTGCCAGCAGCGGAAGGGCCGGGTTAGTTACTGAAGCTTTCTTT
TRBJ2-1 17 TRBV2 - - CASSEYRGARGLDEQFF TGTGCCAGCAGTGAATATCGGGGGGCGAGGGGTTTGGATGAGCAGTTCTTC
TRBJ2-3 12 TRBV11-3 TRBD1 - CASRDRGDTQYF TGTGCCAGCCGGGACAGGGGAGATACGCAGTATTTT
TRBJ2-1 11 TRBV15 - few CATSRTNEQFF TGTGCCACCAGCAGGACCAATGAGCAGTTCTTC
TRBJ2-1 15 TRBV5-1 - - CASSSSASSYNEQFF TGCGCCAGCTCGTCTTCTGCGAGCTCCTACAATGAGCAGTTCTTC
TRBJ2-7 19 TRBV4-3 TRBD1 - CASSQRWDRGPFPSYEQYF TGCGCCAGCAGCCAGAGGTGGGACAGGGGGCCTTTTCCTTCCTACGAGCAGTACTTC
TRBJ2-3 18 TRBV7-8 - - CASSHRAKRRTSTDTQYF TGTGCCAGCAGCCACCGGGCTAAACGACGAACTAGCACAGATACGCAGTATTTT
TRBJ1-2 12 TRBV27 - - CASSSRTDGYTF TGTGCCAGCAGTTCCCGGACCGATGGCTACACCTTC
TRBJ1-6 15 TRBV7-2 - - CASSRTSGNNSPLHF TGTGCCAGCAGCCGGACCAGTGGGAATAATTCACCCCTCCACTTT
TRBJ1-2 14 TRBV4-3 - many CASSQDGQTYGYTF TGCGCCAGCAGCCAAGATGGGCAGACCTATGGCTACACCTTC
TRBJ2-4 15 TRBV28 TRBD1 - CASSPGQVAKNIQYF TGTGCCAGCAGTCCCGGACAGGTAGCCAAAAACATTCAGTACTTC
TRBJ2-7 14 TRBV29-1 TRBD2 few CSVGAAGGRNEQYF TGCAGCGTTGGGGCGGCGGGGGGGAGGAATGAGCAGTACTTC
TRBJ1-2 15 TRBV7-2 - once CTSSLVGGGDFGYTF TGTACCAGCAGCTTAGTCGGGGGAGGGGATTTTGGCTACACCTTC
TRBJ2-5 16 TRBV14 - - CASSQDGVLPMWEQYF TGTGCCAGCAGCCAAGACGGGGTCCTCCCGATGTGGGAGCAGTACTTC
TRBJ1-2 16 TRBV28 TRBD1 many CASSFSQGAIRRGYTF TGTGCCAGCAGTTTTTCGCAGGGGGCTATCCGTCGTGGCTACACCTTC
TRBJ2-5 14 TRBV4-3 - - CASSQEQGRETQYF TGCGCCAGCAGCCAAGAACAGGGCCGGGAGACCCAGTACTTC
TRBJ2-7 14 TRBV28 - few CASSFDNSLYEQYF TGTGCCAGCAGTTTTGATAACTCACTCTACGAGCAGTACTTC
TRBJ2-1 13 TRBV25-1 TRBD1 few CASSARQGGEQFF TGTGCCAGCAGTGCCCGACAGGGCGGTGAGCAGTTCTTC